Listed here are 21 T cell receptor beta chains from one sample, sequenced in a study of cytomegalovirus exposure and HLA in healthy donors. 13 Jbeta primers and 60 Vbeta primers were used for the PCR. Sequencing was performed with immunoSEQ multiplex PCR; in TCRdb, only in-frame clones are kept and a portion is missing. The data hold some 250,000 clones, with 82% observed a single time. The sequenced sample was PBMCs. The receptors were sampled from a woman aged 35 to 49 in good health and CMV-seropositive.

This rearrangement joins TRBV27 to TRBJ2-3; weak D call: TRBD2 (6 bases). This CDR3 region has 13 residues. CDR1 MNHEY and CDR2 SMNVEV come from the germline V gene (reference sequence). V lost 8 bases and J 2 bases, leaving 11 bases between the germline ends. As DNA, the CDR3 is TGTGCCAGCTGCAGCGGGTTCACAGATACGCAGTATTTT. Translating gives CASCSGFTDTQYF.

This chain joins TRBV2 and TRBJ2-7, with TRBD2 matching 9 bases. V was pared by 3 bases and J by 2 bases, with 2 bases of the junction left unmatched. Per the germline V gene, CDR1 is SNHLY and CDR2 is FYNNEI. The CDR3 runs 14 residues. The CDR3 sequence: CASSEASGTYEQYF. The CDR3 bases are TGTGCCAGCAGTGAGGCTAGCGGGACCTACGAGCAGTACTTC.

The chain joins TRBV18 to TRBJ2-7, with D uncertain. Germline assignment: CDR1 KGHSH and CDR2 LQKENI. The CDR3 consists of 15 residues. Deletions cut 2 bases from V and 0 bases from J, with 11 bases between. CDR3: CASSPRAGSSYEQYF. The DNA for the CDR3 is TGTGCCAGCTCACCAAGAGCCGGTTCCTCCTACGAGCAGTACTTC.

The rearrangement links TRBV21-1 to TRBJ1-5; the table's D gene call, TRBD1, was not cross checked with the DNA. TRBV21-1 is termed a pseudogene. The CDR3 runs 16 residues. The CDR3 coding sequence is TGTGCCAGCAGCAACCTACTGGACAGGGGGCGGCAGCCCCAGCATTTT. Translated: CASSNLLDRGRQPQHF.

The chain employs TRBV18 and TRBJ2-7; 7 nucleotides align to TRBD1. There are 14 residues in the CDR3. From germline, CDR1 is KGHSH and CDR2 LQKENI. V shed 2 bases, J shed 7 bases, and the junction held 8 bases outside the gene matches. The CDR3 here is CASSPELTGREQYF. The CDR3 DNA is TGTGCCAGCTCACCAGAGTTGACAGGGCGAGAGCAGTACTTC.

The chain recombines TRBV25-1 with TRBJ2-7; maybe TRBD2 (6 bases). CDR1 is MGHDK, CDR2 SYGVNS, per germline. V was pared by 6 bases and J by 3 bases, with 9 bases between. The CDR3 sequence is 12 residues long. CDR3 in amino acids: CASRGGGYEQYF. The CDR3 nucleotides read TGTGCCAGCAGGGGGGGAGGCTACGAGCAGTACTTC.

This CDR3 is CASSLGPGLESYEQYF. The CDR3 bases are TGCGCCAGCAGCTTGGGACCGGGACTAGAGTCCTACGAGCAGTACTTC. V usage is TRBV5-1 and J usage is TRBJ2-7; 8 nucleotides align to TRBD2. The germline V gene encodes CDR1 SGHRS and CDR2 YFSETQ. Trimming took 0 bases from V and 1 from J; bases not matched to a gene: 6. The CDR3 length is 16 residues.

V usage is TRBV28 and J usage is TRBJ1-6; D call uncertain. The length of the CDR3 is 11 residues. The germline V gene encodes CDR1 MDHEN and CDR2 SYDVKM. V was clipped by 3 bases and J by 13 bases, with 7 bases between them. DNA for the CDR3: TGTGCCAGCAGTTTTGGAGGGCCCCTCCACTTT. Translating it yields CASSFGGPLHF. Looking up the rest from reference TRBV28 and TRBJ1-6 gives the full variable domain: DVKVTQSSRYLVKRTGEKVFLECVQDMDHENMFWYRQDPGLGLRLIYFSYDVKMKEKGDIPEGYSVSREKKERFSLILESASTNQTSMYLCASSFGGPLHFGNGTRLTVT.

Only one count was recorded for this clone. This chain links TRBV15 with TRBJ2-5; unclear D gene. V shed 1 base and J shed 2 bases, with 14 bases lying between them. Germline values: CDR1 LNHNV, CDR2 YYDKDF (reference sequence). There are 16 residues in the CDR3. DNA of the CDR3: TGTGCCACCAGCAGAGCTCGTTTTGTGAGGCAAGAGACCCAGTACTTC. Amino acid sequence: CATSRARFVRQETQYF.

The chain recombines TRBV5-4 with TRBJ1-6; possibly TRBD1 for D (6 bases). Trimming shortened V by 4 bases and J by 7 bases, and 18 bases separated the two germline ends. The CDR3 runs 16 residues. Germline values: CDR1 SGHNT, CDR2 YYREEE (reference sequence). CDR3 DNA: TGTGCCAGCAGCCTGGGGGGCCCCGCACTCAATTCACCCCTCCACTTT. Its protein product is CASSLGGPALNSPLHF.

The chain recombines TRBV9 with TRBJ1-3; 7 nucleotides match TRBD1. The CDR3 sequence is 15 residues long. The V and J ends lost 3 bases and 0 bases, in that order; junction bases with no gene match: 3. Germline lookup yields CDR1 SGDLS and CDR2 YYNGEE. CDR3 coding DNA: TGTGCCAGCAGCGGGTACAGGGGCTCTGGAAACACCATATATTTT. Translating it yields CASSGYRGSGNTIYF.

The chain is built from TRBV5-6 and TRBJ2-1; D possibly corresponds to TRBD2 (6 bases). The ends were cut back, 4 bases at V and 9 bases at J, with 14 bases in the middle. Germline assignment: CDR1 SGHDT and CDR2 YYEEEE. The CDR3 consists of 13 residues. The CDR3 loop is CASSPTASAEQFF. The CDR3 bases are TGTGCCAGCAGCCCCACGGCTAGCGCTGAGCAGTTCTTC. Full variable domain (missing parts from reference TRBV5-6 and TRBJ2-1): DAGVTQSPTHLIKTRGQQVTLRCSPKSGHDTVSWYQQALGQGPQFIFQYYEEEERQRGNFPDRFSGHQFPNYSSELNVNALLLGDSALYLCASSPTASAEQFFGPGTRLTVL.

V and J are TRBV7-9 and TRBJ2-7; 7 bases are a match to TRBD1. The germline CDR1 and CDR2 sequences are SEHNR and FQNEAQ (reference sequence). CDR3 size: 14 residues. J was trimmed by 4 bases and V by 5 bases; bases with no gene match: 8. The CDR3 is CASSTPGQPYEQYF. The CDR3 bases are TGTGCCAGCAGCACACCGGGACAGCCTTACGAGCAGTACTTC.

CDR3 region: CASNPGGMRQETQYF. CDR3 coding DNA: TGTGCCAGCAATCCAGGGGGCATGCGGCAAGAGACCCAGTACTTC. V is TRBV7-2 and J is TRBJ2-5, with 8 bases identical to TRBD1. This CDR3 region has 15 residues. The V and J ends lost 7 bases and 2 bases, in that order; junction bases with no gene match: 9. Germline CDR1 SGHTA, CDR2 FQGNSA.

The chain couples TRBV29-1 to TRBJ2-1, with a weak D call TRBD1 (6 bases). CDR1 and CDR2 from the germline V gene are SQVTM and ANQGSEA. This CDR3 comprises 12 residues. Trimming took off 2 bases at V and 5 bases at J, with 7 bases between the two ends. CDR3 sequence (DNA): TGCAGCGTTGAATCAGGGGACAATGAGCAGTTCTTC. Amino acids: CSVESGDNEQFF.

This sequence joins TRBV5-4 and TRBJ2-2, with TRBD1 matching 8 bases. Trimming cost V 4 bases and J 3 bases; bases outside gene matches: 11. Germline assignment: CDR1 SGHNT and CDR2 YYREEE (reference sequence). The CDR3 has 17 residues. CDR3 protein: CASSRPGGEVYTGELFF. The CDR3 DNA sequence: TGTGCCAGCAGCCGTCCAGGGGGCGAGGTATACACCGGGGAGCTGTTTTTT.

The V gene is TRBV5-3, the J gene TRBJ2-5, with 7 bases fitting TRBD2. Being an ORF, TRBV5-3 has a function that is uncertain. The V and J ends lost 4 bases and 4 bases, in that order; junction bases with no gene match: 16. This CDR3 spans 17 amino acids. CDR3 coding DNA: TGTGCCAGAAGCCTGCGAGGTGCGGGGGAAGGGGTAGAGACCCAGTACTTC. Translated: CARSLRGAGEGVETQYF.

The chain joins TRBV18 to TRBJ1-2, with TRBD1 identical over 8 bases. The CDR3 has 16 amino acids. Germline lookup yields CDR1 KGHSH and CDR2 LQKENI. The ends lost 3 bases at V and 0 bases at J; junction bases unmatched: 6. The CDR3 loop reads CASSPGQALTNYGYTF. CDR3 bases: TGTGCCAGCTCACCGGGACAGGCCCTAACTAACTATGGCTACACCTTC.

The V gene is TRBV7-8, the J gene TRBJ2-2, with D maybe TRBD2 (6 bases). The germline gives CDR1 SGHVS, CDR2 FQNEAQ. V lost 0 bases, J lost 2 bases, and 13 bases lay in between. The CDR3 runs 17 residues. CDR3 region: CASSLAPRGINTGELFF. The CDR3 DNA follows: TGTGCCAGCAGCTTAGCGCCACGCGGGATAAACACCGGGGAGCTGTTTTTT.

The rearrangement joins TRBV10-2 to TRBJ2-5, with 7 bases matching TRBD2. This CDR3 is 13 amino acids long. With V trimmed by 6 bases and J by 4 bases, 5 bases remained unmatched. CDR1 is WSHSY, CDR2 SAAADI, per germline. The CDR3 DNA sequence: TGCGCCAGCAGGTGGGAGGGCCGAGAGACCCAGTACTTC. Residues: CASRWEGRETQYF.

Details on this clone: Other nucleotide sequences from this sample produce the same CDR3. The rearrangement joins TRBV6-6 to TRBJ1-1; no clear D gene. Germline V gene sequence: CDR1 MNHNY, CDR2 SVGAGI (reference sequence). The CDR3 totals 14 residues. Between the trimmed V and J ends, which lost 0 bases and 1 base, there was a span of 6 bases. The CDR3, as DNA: TGTGCCAGCAGTTACTCGAGAGGGAACACTGAAGCTTTCTTT. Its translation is CASSYSRGNTEAFF.